The 6 T cell receptor beta chains below were found in one sample sequenced in a study of shared clonotypes between healthy human individuals. Method: immunoSEQ multiplex PCR; TCRdb's copy keeps in-frame clones and lacks some. The sample has approximately 2.4 million clones, almost 96% seen once. The sequenced sample was naive CD4+ T cells sorted from blood. The sample's subset: CD45RA+ positively selected. All receptors come from a man between 18 and 35 years old in good health.

This clone was seen only once. The rearrangement links TRBV10-2 to TRBJ2-7, with TRBD2 matching 9 bases. The ends lost 5 bases at V and 2 bases at J; junction bases unmatched: 4. Germline values: CDR1 WSHSY, CDR2 SAAADI. The CDR3 sequence is 14 residues long. The CDR3 DNA reads as TGCGCCAGCAGTCCGGGACTAGCCGCCTACGAGCAGTACTTC. Amino acids: CASSPGLAAYEQYF.

The rearrangement links TRBV2 to TRBJ2-1, with 10 nucleotides matching TRBD2. The V gene end was trimmed by 2 bases and the J gene end by 9 bases; junction bases not matched to a gene: 16. CDR1 is SNHLY, CDR2 FYNNEI, per germline. The CDR3 is 18 residues long. For the CDR3, the DNA is TGTGCCAGCAGTGAAATTGGGGGGCTCAGCGGGAGGGCAGGTGAGCAGTTCTTC. It is translated as CASSEIGGLSGRAGEQFF. The whole variable domain, filled in from reference TRBV2 and TRBJ2-1, reads EPEVTQTPSHQVTQMGQEVILRCVPISNHLYFYWYRQILGQKVEFLVSFYNNEISEKSEIFDDQFSVERPDGSNFTLKIRSTKLEDSAMYFCASSEIGGLSGRAGEQFFGPGTRLTVL.

As regards this clone: Other nucleotide sequences from this sample produce the same CDR3. The chain is built from TRBV20-1 and TRBJ2-5; D not resolved. Germline V lookup: CDR1 DFQATT, CDR2 SNEGSKA (reference sequence). This CDR3 has 10 amino acids. Deletions cut 3 bases from V and 4 bases from J, with 3 bases between. The chain's CDR3 is CSARLETQYF. Written as DNA, the CDR3 is TGCAGTGCTAGGCTAGAGACCCAGTACTTC.

The chain joins TRBV30 to TRBJ2-7; no firm D call. CDR3 length: 13 amino acids. Germline CDR1 is GTSNPN and CDR2 is SVGIG (reference sequence). V lost 8 bases and J 5 bases, leaving 19 bases between the germline ends. The CDR3 DNA sequence: TGTGCCGCTGGGGAAGGAAGGGTTCACGAGCAGTACTTC. This gives the protein CAAGEGRVHEQYF.

The chain carries TRBV6-6 and TRBJ1-2; tentatively, D is TRBD1 (6 bases). Germline CDR1 MNHNY, CDR2 SVGAGI (reference sequence). The CDR3 loop spans 15 amino acids. V gave up 3 bases and J gave up 4 bases, with 15 bases separating them. The DNA of the CDR3 is TGTGCCAGCAGTTATCCGCTGACAGGACCCTATGGCTACACCTTC. This translates into CASSYPLTGPYGYTF.

This chain links TRBV5-1 with TRBJ2-3, with no clear D. Germline assignment: CDR1 SGHRS and CDR2 YFSETQ. The CDR3 loop spans 15 amino acids. Trimming pared 0 bases from V and 2 bases from J, leaving 10 bases between. CDR3: CASSLGRDPTDTQYF. The DNA for the CDR3 is TGCGCCAGCAGCTTGGGTCGAGACCCCACAGATACGCAGTATTTT.